The 8 T cell receptor beta chains below all came from one sample that was sequenced in a study of blood T cell repertoires in COVID-19. The assay was immunoSEQ multiplex PCR, and TCRdb's table has in-frame clones only and misses some. The sample comprises about 370,000 clones, around 87% of which are singletons, and approximately 1% rests with the top ten. Source material: PBMCs or T cells enriched from blood (not recorded which). These receptors were taken from a man between 18 and 29 years old who had recovered from COVID-19.

This clone was observed once. The chain recombines TRBV4-2 with TRBJ1-2; D may be TRBD1 (6 bases). Germline V gives CDR1 LGHNA, CDR2 YNFKEQ. CDR3 length: 14 residues. V was trimmed by 3 bases and J by 6 bases, leaving 14 bases between them. The CDR3 sequence is CASSHGRGEDGYTF. In DNA, the CDR3 is TGTGCCAGCAGCCATGGCAGGGGTGAGGATGGCTACACCTTC.

The chain has TRBV7-2 and TRBJ2-7; maybe TRBD2 (5 bases). Per the germline V gene, CDR1 is SGHTA and CDR2 is FQGNSA. The CDR3 loop spans 12 amino acids. The V and J ends lost 5 bases and 2 bases respectively, with 7 bases between them. The DNA of the CDR3 is TGTGCCAGCAGCCCCGGGGCCTACGAGCAGTACTTC. It translates to CASSPGAYEQYF.

The chain combines TRBV21-1 with TRBJ2-2; the listed D gene, TRBD1, was not tested against the DNA. TRBV21-1 is deemed a pseudogene. The CDR3 covers 14 residues. CDR3 nucleotide sequence: TGTGCCAGCAGCAAACAGGGGGCCCCCGGGGAGCTGTTTTTT. Its protein product is CASSKQGAPGELFF.

The genes are TRBV2 and TRBJ1-2; D ambiguous. The CDR3 sequence is 12 residues long. Germline V gene lookup returns CDR1 SNHLY and CDR2 FYNNEI. V was clipped by 3 bases and J by 6 bases, with 8 bases between them. DNA of the CDR3: TGTGCCAGCAGTGAGGAGGGAGATGGCTACACCTTC. This sequence encodes CASSEEGDGYTF.

The V and J genes are TRBV5-4 and TRBJ2-3; 15 bases agree with TRBD2. V gave up 4 bases and J gave up 5 bases; unmatched junction bases: 8. Germline loops: CDR1 SGHNT, CDR2 YYREEE (reference sequence). The CDR3 runs 17 residues. The CDR3 region has the DNA TGTGCCAGCAGCCTGGGACTAGCGGGGGGCGGTGGAGATACGCAGTATTTT. Encoded protein: CASSLGLAGGGGDTQYF.

The gene calls are TRBV6-1 and TRBJ2-7; D might be TRBD1 (6 bases). Germline-derived CDR1 and CDR2 are MNHNS and SASEGT. The CDR3 has 17 amino acids. Between the trimmed V and J ends, which lost 4 bases and 2 bases, there was a span of 21 bases. The CDR3 nucleotides are TGTGCCAGCAGTGGACAGGCGCTCCGCATGCCACCCTACGAGCAGTACTTC. Encoded protein: CASSGQALRMPPYEQYF.

The CDR3 region has the DNA TGTGCCAGCTCACCACCATCAGGGGGCTACGAGCAGTACTTC. This encodes CASSPPSGGYEQYF. The V call is TRBV18, the J call TRBJ2-7; TRBD1 matches 7 bases. V trimming: 0 bases; J trimming: 3 bases; junction bases outside the gene matches: 2. Germline CDR1 reads KGHSH; CDR2 reads LQKENI. The length of the CDR3 is 14 residues.

The V and J genes are TRBV7-4 and TRBJ1-5; 9 nucleotides align to TRBD1. The germline gives CDR1 SGHVT, CDR2 SQSDAQ. The V and J ends lost 4 bases and 6 bases, in that order; junction bases with no gene match: 13. The CDR3 spans 17 residues. CDR3 in amino acids: CASSSFSPGQGVQPQHF. The CDR3 region has the DNA TGTGCCAGCAGCTCGTTTTCCCCGGGACAGGGTGTTCAGCCCCAGCATTTT.